The clone carrying this T cell receptor beta chain was counted only a few times. The V gene's germline CDR1 is MNHEY and CDR2 SVGEGT. With 5 bases removed from V and 4 bases from J, the gap between germline ends came to 11 bases. The CDR3 length is 13 residues. This entry comes from a study of blood T cells in healthy people across ages. Through a sample-barcoded 5' primer and a J-beta primer mix, a second PCR was run for roughly 7 to 12 cycles. Each CDR3 protein is one row after TCRdb ran MiXCR on the 5' RACE reads. This sample has 780,000 or so distinct CDR3 sequences, with just under 25% found just once. A further study also used this sample, focusing on T cells of mothers and their children.

The rearrangement uses TRBV6-2 or TRBV6-3 and TRBJ2-5; no reliable D call. The sequence came from a boy between 10 and 17 years old in good health. Sequenced input: blood. CDR3 in DNA: TGTGCCAGCAGTGAAACGACCGGAGAGACCCAGTACTTC. Residues: CASSETTGETQYF.